One and the same sample provided the 5 T cell receptor beta chains below, sequenced in a study of T cells in Graves' hyperthyroidism and ophthalmopathy. From RNA transcripts, TCR beta CDR3 regions were amplified. The TCR CDR3 first-round RT-PCR relied on the HTBI primer set. TCRdb re-called the multiplex PCR reads with MiXCR, one entry per CDR3 protein. The sample has fewer than 250,000 distinct CDR3 sequences; approximately 16% are singletons. The specimen sequenced was blood. The receptors derive from a woman aged 18-29 years with Graves' ophthalmopathy.

The chain joins TRBV16 to TRBJ1-2, with TRBD1 identical over 8 bases. J lost 5 bases, V lost 4 bases, and 9 bases had no gene match. CDR1 is KGHSY and CDR2 is FQNENV in the germline V gene. The CDR3 runs to 15 residues. CDR3 nucleotide sequence: TGTGCCAGCAGCCCGGGACAGGCGGGCATATATGGCTACACCTTC. Translated: CASSPGQAGIYGYTF.

The V gene is TRBV12-3 or TRBV12-4, the J gene TRBJ1-2; TRBD1 aligns across 7 bases. This CDR3 is built from 13 residues. The ends lost 5 bases at V and 6 bases at J; junction bases unmatched: 6. In DNA form, the CDR3 reads TGTGCCAGCAGTCTCGGGACAGCGGATGGCTACACCTTC. Protein product: CASSLGTADGYTF.

The chain joins TRBV6-4 to TRBJ2-3; TRBD2 matches at 7 bases. This CDR3 has 14 amino acids. Germline V gene lookup returns CDR1 MRHNA and CDR2 SNTAGT. V was pared by 2 bases and J by 4 bases, with 3 bases of the junction left unmatched. The DNA for the CDR3 is TGTGCCAGCAGTGACAGTGGGAGGGCAGATACGCAGTATTTT. It yields the protein CASSDSGRADTQYF.

The chain is built from TRBV20-1 and TRBJ1-1; D is unresolved. Germline V CDR1 and CDR2: DFQATT, SNEGSKA (reference sequence). The CDR3 sequence is 14 residues long. V lost 6 bases and J lost 4, with 18 bases in between. The CDR3 DNA reads as TGCAGTGCCACCGGGCCAGTTGGCGCCACTGAAGCTTTCTTT. This encodes CSATGPVGATEAFF.

The rearrangement uses TRBV18 and TRBJ2-7; either TRBD1 or TRBD2 may fit D (5 bases each). The V gene's germline CDR1 is KGHSH and CDR2 LQKENI. This CDR3 region has 12 residues. With 8 bases removed from V and 9 bases from J, the gap between germline ends came to 17 bases. CDR3 sequence (DNA): TGTGCCAGCAGCCAAGATCCGAGGGGGCAGTACTTC. Translated, it gives CASSQDPRGQYF.